Below are 16 T cell receptor beta chains sequenced from a single sample in a study of shared clonotypes between healthy human individuals. The data were produced by immunoSEQ multiplex PCR, yet TCRdb's version contains in-frame clones alone and is incomplete. The table includes about 1.1 million clones, approximately 80% detected once. The sequenced sample consisted of memory CD4+ T cells from PBMCs. Regarding subset: CD45RA-negative fraction. These receptors all stem from a man aged 18 to 29 in good health. Some clones in this sample may be carry-over from other donors' samples.

This clone was seen a handful of times. The V and J genes are TRBV27 and TRBJ1-4; TRBD1 aligns across 9 bases. Germline CDR1 and CDR2: MNHEY and SMNVEV (reference sequence). V shed 3 bases, J shed 7 bases, and the junction held 12 bases outside the gene matches. The CDR3 loop spans 17 amino acids. CDR3 DNA: TGTGCCAGCAGTTTCCTTTTGCCCGGGACAGGGACTGAAAAACTGTTTTTT. It codes for CASSFLLPGTGTEKLFF.

This chain joins TRBV6-6 and TRBJ1-2, with unresolved D. CDR3 length: 14 amino acids. V lost 6 bases, J lost 7 bases, and 18 bases lay in between. In germline, CDR1 is MNHNY, CDR2 SVGAGI (reference sequence). The CDR3 bases are TGTGCCAGCAGCCAGGAGGGAATCCTATCTGGCTACACCTTC. Translation gives CASSQEGILSGYTF.

The gene calls are TRBV9 and TRBJ2-5; 11 nucleotides align to TRBD2. CDR1 is SGDLS and CDR2 is YYNGEE in the germline V gene. The junction had 8 bases not matched to a gene; V was cut back by 2 bases and J by 2 bases. This CDR3 is built from 17 residues. The CDR3 nucleotides read TGTGCCAGCAGCGTTGGGACTAGCGGAACCCTACAAGAGACCCAGTACTTC. It is translated as CASSVGTSGTLQETQYF.

The CDR3 DNA reads TGTGCCAGCAGCTCTCGCGTGGGTGGGCCAGAGACCCAGTACTTC. This gives the protein CASSSRVGGPETQYF. The chain has TRBV11-1 and TRBJ2-5; no clear D. This CDR3 contains 15 residues. The V end was cut by 4 bases, the J end by 4 bases, with 16 bases between. Germline-derived CDR1 and CDR2 are SGHAT and FQDESV (reference sequence).

This chain links TRBV2 with TRBJ2-7, with 8 bases that match TRBD1. The CDR3 length is 14 residues. Germline V gene sequence: CDR1 SNHLY, CDR2 FYNNEI. Germline trimming cut 6 bases from V and 4 bases from J; bases unmatched to any gene: 8. This chain's CDR3 is CASSWTGSRYEQYF. In DNA form, the CDR3 reads TGTGCCAGCAGCTGGACAGGGAGTCGGTACGAGCAGTACTTC.

J is TRBJ2-5 and V is TRBV5-1; D may be TRBD2 (6 bases). V lost 5 bases to trimming and J lost 5 bases, with 19 bases between them. This CDR3 comprises 15 residues. Germline CDR1 is SGHRS and CDR2 is YFSETQ. CDR3 amino acids: CASRVLGGADETQYF. The CDR3 DNA reads as TGCGCCAGCAGGGTCCTCGGGGGAGCGGACGAGACCCAGTACTTC.

This clone appeared a few times. J is TRBJ2-7 and V is TRBV2; TRBD1 agrees at 10 bases. Looked up from germline, CDR1 is SNHLY and CDR2 is FYNNEI. The length of the CDR3 is 14 residues. Losses at the gene ends were 7 bases for V and 5 bases for J; bases not matched to a gene: 8. CDR3 region: CASTGDRGYNEQYF. The CDR3 coding sequence is TGTGCCAGCACCGGGGACAGGGGTTATAACGAGCAGTACTTC. The full variable domain, its missing parts supplied by reference TRBV2 and TRBJ2-7, is EPEVTQTPSHQVTQMGQEVILRCVPISNHLYFYWYRQILGQKVEFLVSFYNNEISEKSEIFDDQFSVERPDGSNFTLKIRSTKLEDSAMYFCASTGDRGYNEQYFGPGTRLTVT.

The chain couples TRBV6-5 to TRBJ1-1; D uncertain. The CDR3 is 14 residues long. Trimming removed 2 bases from V and 1 base from J, with 8 bases in between. Germline CDR1 reads MNHEY; CDR2 reads SVGAGI. CDR3 in amino acids: CASSYGQQNTEAFF. The CDR3 coding sequence is TGTGCCAGCAGTTACGGGCAGCAGAACACTGAAGCTTTCTTT.

The chain couples TRBV4-3 to TRBJ2-5, with 9 bases fitting TRBD2. The end of the DNA fits TRBJ2-7 better, so the J call may be wrong. The V gene's germline CDR1 is LGHNA and CDR2 YSLEER. The length of the CDR3 is 16 residues. CDR3 region: CASSRVPGLATHEQYF. The DNA of the CDR3 is TGCGCCAGCAGCCGAGTCCCGGGACTAGCTACGCACGAGCAGTACTTC.

V is TRBV4-1 and J is TRBJ2-3; 7 bases map to TRBD1. The CDR3 has 15 amino acids. Trimming at V came to 4 bases and at J to 6 bases, leaving 10 bases not matched to a gene. In germline, CDR1 is MGHRA, CDR2 YSYEKL. CDR3 in DNA: TGCGCCAGCAGCCTTCGGGACCAGGGGGTGGATACGCAGTATTTT. This codes for CASSLRDQGVDTQYF.

The rearrangement links TRBV5-1 to TRBJ2-4; 7 positions agree with TRBD1. Germline CDR1 SGHRS, CDR2 YFSETQ. The CDR3 covers 14 residues. Trimming at V came to 0 bases and at J to 3 bases, leaving 0 bases not matched to a gene. CDR3 nucleotide sequence: TGCGCCAGCAGCTTGGGGACAGGCAAAAACATTCAGTACTTC. It translates to CASSLGTGKNIQYF.

This chain joins TRBV5-1 and TRBJ1-5; 11 bases fit TRBD1. Germline V lookup: CDR1 SGHRS, CDR2 YFSETQ. The J segment lost 1 base and the V segment lost 4 bases, leaving 4 bases of the junction unmatched. The CDR3 has 16 residues. The CDR3: CASSGGTGGSNQPQHF. The CDR3 DNA reads as TGCGCCAGCAGCGGCGGGACAGGGGGAAGCAATCAGCCCCAGCATTTT.

The CDR3 DNA reads as TGTGCCAGCAGGACTAGCGGACTCAATGAGCAGTTCTTC. Translation gives CASRTSGLNEQFF. The chain joins TRBV6-6 to TRBJ2-1; 9 bases align to TRBD2. Trimming at V came to 6 bases and at J to 6 bases, leaving 3 bases not matched to a gene. CDR1 and CDR2 from the germline V gene are MNHNY and SVGAGI (reference sequence). The CDR3 loop spans 13 amino acids.

This clone was detected only once. This rearrangement joins TRBV2 to TRBJ1-5; D gene ambiguous. V was shortened by 6 bases and J by 6 bases, with 12 bases between the two germline ends. This CDR3 is built from 13 residues. Per the germline V gene, CDR1 is SNHLY and CDR2 is FYNNEI. The CDR3 loop is CASRAEGPQPQHF. As DNA, the CDR3 is TGTGCCAGCAGGGCGGAAGGGCCTCAGCCCCAGCATTTT.

The chain links TRBV5-1 to TRBJ2-1, with TRBD2 matching 11 bases. The CDR3 loop spans 15 amino acids. The V gene end was trimmed by 4 bases and the J gene end by 4 bases; junction bases not matched to a gene: 4. Germline CDR1 reads SGHRS; CDR2 reads YFSETQ. CDR3 nucleotides: TGCGCCAGCAGCACGAGACTAGCGGGATACAATGAGCAGTTCTTC. Its translation: CASSTRLAGYNEQFF.

This chain joins TRBV4-2 and TRBJ2-7; 7 bases agree with TRBD2. The germline CDR1 and CDR2 sequences are LGHNA and YNFKEQ. Trimming cost V 1 base and J 5 bases; bases outside gene matches: 8. The CDR3 has 15 residues. The CDR3 sequence is CASSQVGGRADEQYF. CDR3 DNA sequence: TGTGCCAGCAGCCAAGTTGGAGGGAGGGCGGACGAGCAGTACTTC.